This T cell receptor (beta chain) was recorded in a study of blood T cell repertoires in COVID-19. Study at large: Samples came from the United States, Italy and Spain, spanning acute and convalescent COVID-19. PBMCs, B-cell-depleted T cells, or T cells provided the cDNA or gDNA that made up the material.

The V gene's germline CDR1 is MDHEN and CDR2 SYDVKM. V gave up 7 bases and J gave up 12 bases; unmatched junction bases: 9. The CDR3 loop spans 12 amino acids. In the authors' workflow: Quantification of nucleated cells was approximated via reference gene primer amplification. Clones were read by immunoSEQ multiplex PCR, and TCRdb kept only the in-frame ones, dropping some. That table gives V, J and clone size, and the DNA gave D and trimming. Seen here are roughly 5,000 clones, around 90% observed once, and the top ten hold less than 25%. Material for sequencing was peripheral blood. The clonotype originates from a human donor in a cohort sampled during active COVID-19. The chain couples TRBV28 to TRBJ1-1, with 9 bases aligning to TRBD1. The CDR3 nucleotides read TGTGCCAGCAATCCGGACAGGGGTTCAACTTTCTTT. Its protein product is CASNPDRGSTFF.